Following are 8 T cell receptor beta chains from one sample sequenced in a study of T cells after yellow fever vaccination. Each CDR3 protein is one row after TCRdb ran MiXCR on the 5' RACE reads. The repertoire holds hundreds of thousands of distinct CDR3 sequences, with about a fifth as singletons. Source: PBMCs, taken roughly 20 days after the first yellow fever vaccination. The receptors were sampled from a man aged 18-30 years who received the YFV17D yellow fever vaccine.

Concerning this clonotype itself: Compared with germline, one end of the junction differs, possibly owing to a read error. The chain couples TRBV6-6 to TRBJ2-7; 10 bases are a match to TRBD1. The germline V gene encodes CDR1 MNHNY and CDR2 SVGAGI (reference sequence). The CDR3 sequence is 13 residues long. CDR3 in DNA: TGTGCCAGCAGTTACCCCCTCAGACAGGGGGCAAACTTC. It is translated as CASSYPLRQGANF.

This clonotype was picked up a small number of times. The chain employs TRBV7-2 and TRBJ1-5; a weak D match, TRBD1 (5 bases). The CDR3 has 15 amino acids. Germline V CDR1 and CDR2: SGHTA, FQGNSA. The V end lost 1 base, the J end lost 6 bases, and 13 bases lay between the germline ends. The CDR3 coding sequence is TGTGCCAGCAGCTTAGGCGGGGGGGGAGGTCAGCCCCAGCATTTT. This gives the protein CASSLGGGGGQPQHF.

The V and J genes are TRBV4-1 and TRBJ1-2, with 9 bases that match TRBD1. This CDR3 has 15 residues. Germline CDR1 is MGHRA and CDR2 is YSYEKL. The junction had 5 bases not matched to a gene; V was cut back by 2 bases and J by 4 bases. Written as DNA, the CDR3 is TGCGCCAGCAGCCAACTGACAGGGGGTAGCTATGGCTACACCTTC. Amino acid sequence: CASSQLTGGSYGYTF.

This chain links TRBV6-1 with TRBJ2-1; no clear D. The CDR3 covers 13 residues. CDR1 and CDR2 from the germline V gene are MNHNS and SASEGT. V was clipped by 8 bases and J by 5 bases, with 13 bases between them. The CDR3 loop is CASLDGFNNEQFF. The CDR3 bases are TGTGCCAGCTTGGATGGTTTTAACAATGAGCAGTTCTTC.

This clonotype came up a few times. V and J are TRBV10-3 and TRBJ2-2, with 10 bases lining up with TRBD2. From germline, CDR1 is ENHRY and CDR2 SYGVKD. V was clipped by 4 bases and J by 0 bases; unmatched bases: 5. This CDR3 spans 17 amino acids. The CDR3 coding sequence is TGTGCCATCAGTGCAGGTAGCGGGGGGACGAACACCGGGGAGCTGTTTTTT. It specifies CAISAGSGGTNTGELFF.

This clonotype was picked up many times. V and J are TRBV7-2 and TRBJ2-5; D gene ambiguous. The germline gives CDR1 SGHTA, CDR2 FQGNSA. Trimming left V 4 bases short and J 1 base short, with 13 bases between. This CDR3 region has 15 residues. This chain's CDR3 is CASSSWMTSQETQYF. In DNA form, the CDR3 reads TGTGCCAGCAGCTCCTGGATGACTTCCCAAGAGACCCAGTACTTC.

V and J are TRBV11-2 and TRBJ2-1, with D possibly called TRBD1 or TRBD2 (5 bases each). Trimming removed 2 bases from V and 9 bases from J, with 8 bases in between. Germline values: CDR1 SGHAT, CDR2 FQNNGV. The CDR3 covers 12 residues. CDR3: CASSLRGREQFF. The CDR3 DNA sequence: TGTGCCAGCAGCTTACGGGGACGTGAGCAGTTCTTC.

This clonotype was recorded a few times. The CDR3 loop is CSVEGGANEKLFF. CDR3 DNA: TGCAGCGTTGAAGGCGGGGCGAATGAAAAACTGTTTTTT. This chain connects TRBV29-1 to TRBJ1-4, with D perhaps matching TRBD1 (5 bases). The length of the CDR3 is 13 residues. V gave up 1 base and J gave up 5 bases, with 8 bases separating them. Germline assignment: CDR1 SQVTM and CDR2 ANQGSEA.